Shown below are 19 T cell receptor beta chains from a single sample sequenced in a study of blood T cells in healthy people across ages. A sample-barcoded 5' primer and a J-beta primer mix were used in a second PCR of roughly 6 to 11 cycles. Each CDR3 protein gets one entry after TCRdb re-called the 5' RACE reads with MiXCR. The sample carries around 800,000 distinct CDR3 sequences, about half recorded once. The sample consisted of blood. These TCRs come from an elderly man in good health.

In this sample, this clonotype turned up many times. The rearrangement uses TRBV20-1 and TRBJ2-7; D is unresolved. Trimming stripped 3 bases from V and 4 bases from J, with 13 bases between. CDR1 is DFQATT, CDR2 SNEGSKA, per germline (reference sequence). The CDR3 has 13 residues. The CDR3 nucleotides are TGCAGTGCTAGGGTTGAATTACCTTACGAGCAGTACTTC. Translated: CSARVELPYEQYF.

This clonotype was picked up many times. V and J are TRBV9 and TRBJ1-5, with a possible D match to TRBD1 (6 bases). Trimming took 0 bases from V and 7 from J, leaving 14 bases between them. This CDR3 comprises 15 residues. CDR1 SGDLS and CDR2 YYNGEE come from the germline V gene. The CDR3 loop is CASSVGQGYGQPQHF. CDR3 DNA: TGTGCCAGCAGCGTAGGGCAGGGGTACGGACAGCCCCAGCATTTT.

The chain couples TRBV5-6 to TRBJ1-1; possibly TRBD1 for D (6 bases). Germline V CDR1 and CDR2: SGHDT, YYEEEE. CDR3 length equals 14 residues. Deletions cut 6 bases from V and 5 bases from J, with 17 bases between. CDR3 sequence reads: CASTGDGGLTEAFF. CDR3 sequence (DNA): TGTGCCAGCACCGGAGACGGGGGGCTAACTGAAGCTTTCTTT.

This clonotype was seen only a few times. The chain's CDR3 is CASFEGSTDTQYF. The CDR3 DNA is TGTGCCAGCTTTGAGGGTAGCACAGATACGCAGTATTTT. The chain joins TRBV2 to TRBJ2-3, with D perhaps matching TRBD2 (5 bases). This CDR3 is built from 13 residues. CDR1 is SNHLY and CDR2 is FYNNEI in the germline V gene. The V and J ends lost 8 bases and 0 bases respectively, with 9 bases between them.

The J gene is TRBJ2-1, the V gene TRBV21-1. TRBV21-1 is noted as a pseudogene. The CDR3 totals 13 residues. The CDR3 here is CASSKVHESRQFF. The DNA of the CDR3 is TGTGCCAGCAGCAAAGTCCATGAGAGTCGGCAGTTCTTC.

In its sample, this clonotype was seen a few times. V and J are TRBV3-1 and TRBJ1-5; 8 nucleotides match TRBD1. CDR1 is LGHDT, CDR2 YNNKEL, per germline (reference sequence). Trimming removed 2 bases from V and 6 bases from J; junction bases left unmatched: 0. The length of the CDR3 is 13 residues. The CDR3 loop reads CASSQQGAQPQHF. The CDR3 bases are TGTGCCAGCAGCCAACAGGGGGCTCAGCCCCAGCATTTT.

The chain is built from TRBV7-9 and TRBJ2-3, with D perhaps TRBD2 (6 bases). V was clipped by 1 base and J by 4 bases, with 9 bases between them. Per germline, CDR1 SEHNR and CDR2 FQNEAQ (reference sequence). The CDR3 is 14 residues long. In DNA form, the CDR3 reads TGTGCCAGCAGCTTAGGGTCGGGGGCAGATACGCAGTATTTT. Protein sequence: CASSLGSGADTQYF.

CDR3 region: CSVEVDGIGYNEQFF. The CDR3 DNA sequence: TGCAGCGTTGAAGTTGACGGGATAGGTTACAATGAGCAGTTCTTC. The J gene is TRBJ2-1, the V gene TRBV29-1; the D gene is possibly TRBD2 (5 bases). This CDR3 region has 15 residues. With 1 base removed from V and 4 bases from J, the gap between germline ends came to 14 bases. Germline loops: CDR1 SQVTM, CDR2 ANQGSEA.

The count of this clonotype is one. This chain joins TRBV12-3 or TRBV12-4 and TRBJ2-1; D is possibly TRBD1 (6 bases). Between the trimmed V and J ends, which lost 5 bases and 4 bases, there was a span of 12 bases. The CDR3 loop spans 14 amino acids. The CDR3 DNA is TGTGCCAGCAGTGTTCCCGGACAGTACAATGAGCAGTTCTTC. Amino acid sequence: CASSVPGQYNEQFF.

This chain links TRBV6-1 with TRBJ1-1, with 7 positions matching TRBD1. The junction had 13 bases not matched to a gene; V was cut back by 8 bases and J by 4 bases. In germline, CDR1 is MNHNS, CDR2 SASEGT. This CDR3 spans 15 amino acids. CDR3 nucleotides: TGTGCCAGCCCCGAAAAGGCAGGGGGTATCACTGAAGCTTTCTTT. Translated: CASPEKAGGITEAFF.

The V and J genes are TRBV15 and TRBJ2-3, with TRBD2 identical over 8 bases. The V gene end was trimmed by 0 bases and the J gene end by 8 bases; junction bases not matched to a gene: 13. The length of the CDR3 is 17 residues. The V gene's germline CDR1 is LNHNV and CDR2 YYDKDF (reference sequence). The CDR3 loop is CATSRDRAGTSWSTQYF. Here the CDR3 DNA reads TGTGCCACCAGCAGAGATCGGGCGGGGACTAGTTGGAGTACGCAGTATTTT.

This clonotype was counted a few times. The V and J genes are TRBV7-9 and TRBJ2-7; D possibly matches TRBD1 or TRBD2 (5 bases each). From germline, CDR1 is SEHNR and CDR2 FQNEAQ (reference sequence). The CDR3 is made up of 15 amino acids. V lost 4 bases and J lost 7, with 20 bases in between. The DNA for the CDR3 is TGTGCCAGCAGCTCTCCGGGACGGAGCTCTGGGGAGCAGTACTTC. It translates to CASSSPGRSSGEQYF.

Only one count was recorded for this clonotype. The V gene is TRBV10-3, the J gene TRBJ2-2; no definite D call. The CDR3 has 15 amino acids. Germline V lookup: CDR1 ENHRY, CDR2 SYGVKD. V was pared by 3 bases and J by 4 bases, with 12 bases between. The CDR3 is CAISDRGAPTGELFF. The CDR3 nucleotides are TGTGCCATCAGTGATCGTGGAGCCCCCACCGGGGAGCTGTTTTTT.

The V and J genes are TRBV12-3 or TRBV12-4 and TRBJ2-3; 9 nucleotides align to TRBD2. This CDR3 spans 15 amino acids. V was pared by 6 bases and J by 1 base, with 5 bases of the junction left unmatched. DNA of the CDR3: TGTGCCAGCAGCCGCCGGACTAGCGGCACAGATACGCAGTATTTT. Translating it yields CASSRRTSGTDTQYF.

CDR3 residues: CSASLGELTDTQYF. The CDR3 DNA reads as TGCAGTGCATCCCTAGGGGAGCTGACAGATACGCAGTATTTT. The chain links TRBV20-1 to TRBJ2-3, with D perhaps matching TRBD1 or TRBD2 (5 bases each). The CDR3 loop spans 14 amino acids. Deletions cut 6 bases from V and 3 bases from J, with 16 bases between. Germline lookup yields CDR1 DFQATT and CDR2 SNEGSKA (reference sequence).

This clonotype occurred a few times. V gene TRBV5-1 combines with J gene TRBJ2-3; TRBD1 matches 7 bases. Germline CDR1 is SGHRS and CDR2 is YFSETQ. V shed 4 bases and J 0 bases; nucleotides not matched to a gene: 8. The CDR3 loop spans 16 amino acids. CDR3 sequence (DNA): TGCGCCAGCAGCCTACAGGGGATAGGAAGCACAGATACGCAGTATTTT. Its translation: CASSLQGIGSTDTQYF.

This clonotype was observed a few times. This chain connects TRBV12-3 or TRBV12-4 to TRBJ2-3; TRBD2 might be the D (6 bases). The germline V and J ends were trimmed by 6 bases and 2 bases, with 12 bases remaining between them. This CDR3 is built from 14 residues. CDR3 loop: CASRSGGDTDTQYF. CDR3 bases: TGTGCCAGCAGAAGCGGAGGGGACACAGATACGCAGTATTTT.

As concerns this clonotype: A single base separates this from a much larger clone, so it may be a read error. V gene TRBV2 combines with J gene TRBJ2-3; D ambiguous. Germline values: CDR1 SNHLY, CDR2 FYNNEI. This CDR3 contains 11 residues. The ends were cut back, 8 bases at V and 4 bases at J, with 7 bases in the middle. The CDR3 protein is CASGWADTQYF. The DNA for the CDR3 is TGTGCCAGCGGTTGGGCAGATACGCAGTATTTT.

V is TRBV5-4 and J is TRBJ1-2, with 7 bases matching TRBD1. Germline values: CDR1 SGHNT, CDR2 YYREEE (reference sequence). The CDR3 extends over 15 amino acids. V lost 3 bases to trimming and J lost 7 bases; unmatched junction nucleotides: 12. The CDR3 region has the DNA TGTGCCAGCAGCTCAGAAGGCCAGACAGGGATTGGCTACACCTTC. Translating it yields CASSSEGQTGIGYTF.